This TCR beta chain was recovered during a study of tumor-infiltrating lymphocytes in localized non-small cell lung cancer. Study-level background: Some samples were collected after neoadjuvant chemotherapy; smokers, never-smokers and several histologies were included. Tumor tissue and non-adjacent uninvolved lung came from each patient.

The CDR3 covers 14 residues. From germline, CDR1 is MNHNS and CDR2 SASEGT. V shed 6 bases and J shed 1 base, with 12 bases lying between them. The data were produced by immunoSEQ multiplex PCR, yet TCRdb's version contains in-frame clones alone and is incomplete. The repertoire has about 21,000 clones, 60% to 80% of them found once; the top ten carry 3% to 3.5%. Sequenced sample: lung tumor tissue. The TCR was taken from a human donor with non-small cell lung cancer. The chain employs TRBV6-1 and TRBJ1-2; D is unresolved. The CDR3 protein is CASRVHVLNYGYTF. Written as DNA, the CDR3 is TGTGCCAGCAGGGTTCACGTCCTTAACTATGGCTACACCTTC.